This TCR beta chain originates from a study of CD8+ T cells in alopecia areata. The treatment: oral pan-JAK inhibitor, 5-10 mg twice daily. Study-wide results and caveats: Normal scalp showed lower clonality than lesional scalp, especially alopecia totalis/universalis.

As regards this clone: Its cognate antigen is unknown.

Germline assignment: CDR1 SEHNR and CDR2 FQNEAQ (reference sequence). The V end was cut by 7 bases, the J end by 7 bases, with 16 bases between. The CDR3 loop spans 13 amino acids. Extraction of RNA preceded its reverse transcription into cDNA, which served as the sequencing template. Measured with immunoSEQ multiplex PCR; TCRdb has only the in-frame clones, and not every one. In the table there are 110,000 to 150,000 clones, 45% to 65% of which are singletons. This chain uses TRBV7-9 with TRBJ1-2; maybe TRBD1 (5 bases). Sample: CD8+ T cells sorted from blood, taken at week 4, from a patient treated with tofacitinib. The clonotype originates from a human donor with alopecia areata. The CDR3 sequence is CASNGIDGGGYTF. CDR3 nucleotide sequence: TGTGCCAGCAACGGAATTGACGGGGGTGGCTACACCTTC.